One and the same sample provided the 20 T cell receptor beta chains below, sequenced in a study of T cell repertoires in cytomegalovirus infection (dated by TCRdb to about 2019). The sequencer listed for this sample is Illumina HiSeq 1500. Using fastp at Q25 and MiXCR, TCRdb reprocessed the public reads and kept productive beta chains. One record per CDR3 amino acid sequence lists the most common genes and DNA. The sample records some 320,000 distinct CDR3 sequences, about 29% of which are singletons. The ten largest clones capture 20% of the sample. Their antigens remain unidentified. The treatment or condition tag for this specimen amounts to: in vitro stimulation with specific CMV peptide epitopes to enrich CMV-specific T cells. The specimen was cultured PBMCs, collected from culture after CMV antigen stimulation. These receptors originate from a human donor in good health (CMV status not recorded). Some clones in this sample may be carry-over from other donors' samples.

CDR3 amino acids: CASSTAGLARETQYF. The CDR3 region has the DNA TGTGCCAGCAGTACCGCGGGACTAGCGCGAGAGACCCAGTACTTC. V usage is TRBV6-1 and J usage is TRBJ2-5; 10 bases fit TRBD2. Germline V gene sequence: CDR1 MNHNS, CDR2 SASEGT. The CDR3 sequence is 15 residues long. J gave up 4 bases and V 5 bases, and 7 bases lay outside the gene matches.

V is TRBV7-3 and J is TRBJ2-3, with 7 positions matching TRBD2. The CDR3 consists of 17 residues. Losses at the gene ends were 1 base for V and 2 bases for J; bases not matched to a gene: 9. Germline loops: CDR1 SGHTA, CDR2 FQGTGA. CDR3 nucleotides: TGTGCCAGCAGCTTAAGGCTCCCGGGAGGACACACAGATACGCAGTATTTT. This encodes CASSLRLPGGHTDTQYF.

This rearrangement joins TRBV27 to TRBJ2-5; D not resolved. The ends were cut back, 6 bases at V and 2 bases at J, with 10 bases in the middle. This CDR3 spans 13 amino acids. CDR1 is MNHEY, CDR2 SMNVEV, per germline (reference sequence). This CDR3 reads CASSSYTQETQYF. The CDR3 DNA is TGTGCCAGCAGCTCTTACACTCAAGAGACCCAGTACTTC.

V is TRBV7-3 and J is TRBJ1-6; 7 bases are shared with TRBD1. This CDR3 is built from 14 residues. The V and J ends lost 2 bases and 10 bases, in that order; junction bases with no gene match: 5. Germline V gene sequence: CDR1 SGHTA, CDR2 FQGTGA. In DNA, the CDR3 is TGTGCCAGCAGCTTAGGAGGGGGACAGTCACCCCTCCACTTT. Translation gives CASSLGGGQSPLHF.

The chain is built from TRBV20-1 and TRBJ2-5; 11 bases align to TRBD2. CDR1 and CDR2 (germline): DFQATT, SNEGSKA (reference sequence). This CDR3 has 14 residues. Trimming took 6 bases from V and 5 from J; bases not matched to a gene: 8. This CDR3 is CSARLAGSWETQYF. The CDR3 DNA reads as TGCAGTGCGCGACTAGCGGGGAGTTGGGAGACCCAGTACTTC.

The table lists this clonotype with a count of one. J is TRBJ2-7 and V is TRBV6-1; 8 positions match TRBD1. Germline lookup yields CDR1 MNHNS and CDR2 SASEGT. The CDR3 spans 14 residues. Trimming removed 7 bases from V and 2 bases from J; junction bases left unmatched: 7. This CDR3 reads CASKLRDRPYEQYF. The CDR3 bases are TGTGCCAGCAAACTCCGGGACAGGCCCTACGAGCAGTACTTC.

This clonotype was picked up a small number of times. This rearrangement joins TRBV29-1 to TRBJ2-5; perhaps D is TRBD1 or TRBD2 (6 bases each). The V end was cut by 6 bases, the J end by 4 bases, with 24 bases between. Per the germline V gene, CDR1 is SQVTM and CDR2 is ANQGSEA. The CDR3 sequence is 16 residues long. Here the CDR3 reads CSVPYVPGAGGETQYF. CDR3 coding DNA: TGCAGCGTCCCTTACGTACCGGGGGCAGGTGGAGAGACCCAGTACTTC. The full variable domain, rest sourced from reference TRBV29-1 and TRBJ2-5, is SAVISQKPSRDICQRGTSLTIQCQVDSQVTMMFWYRQQPGQSLTLIATANQGSEATYESGFVIDKFPISRPNLTFSTLTVSNMSPEDSSIYLCSVPYVPGAGGETQYFGPGTRLLVL.

The chain links TRBV6-5 to TRBJ1-5; TRBD1 aligns across 7 bases. CDR1 and CDR2 from the germline V gene are MNHEY and SVGAGI. There are 14 residues in the CDR3. The J segment lost 6 bases and the V segment lost 6 bases, leaving 8 bases of the junction unmatched. In DNA, the CDR3 is TGTGCCAGCAGACCAAGACAGGGCAGTCAGCCCCAGCATTTT. Protein product: CASRPRQGSQPQHF.

The V gene is TRBV6-1, the J gene TRBJ1-6; the D is unclear. Per the germline V gene, CDR1 is MNHNS and CDR2 is SASEGT. Trimming removed 6 bases from V and 7 bases from J, with 7 bases in between. The CDR3 loop spans 12 amino acids. In nucleotides, the CDR3 is TGTGCCAGCAGCTACGTCAATTCACCCCTCCACTTT. Protein product: CASSYVNSPLHF.

A few counts support this clonotype. The rearrangement uses TRBV5-6 and TRBJ2-3; 9 nucleotides agree with TRBD2. The V gene's germline CDR1 is SGHDT and CDR2 YYEEEE. This CDR3 contains 15 residues. V was pared by 4 bases and J by 1 base, with 4 bases of the junction left unmatched. CDR3 residues: CASSLRTSGTDTQYF. The CDR3 nucleotides read TGTGCCAGCAGCCTCAGGACTAGCGGCACAGATACGCAGTATTTT.

This chain joins TRBV28 and TRBJ2-5, with 10 bases lining up with TRBD1. CDR3 length: 16 amino acids. Germline V CDR1 and CDR2: MDHEN, SYDVKM. With V trimmed by 4 bases and J by 2 bases, 7 bases remained unmatched. CDR3 sequence (DNA): TGTGCCAGCAGTTCCCTCCGGGACAGGGGACAAGAGACCCAGTACTTC. Translated: CASSSLRDRGQETQYF.

This clonotype was seen repeatedly, ten times or more. The rearrangement links TRBV19 to TRBJ1-1, with D possibly matching TRBD1 (6 bases). The germline gives CDR1 LNHDA, CDR2 SQIVND (reference sequence). The CDR3 extends over 16 amino acids. The germline V and J ends were trimmed by 2 bases and 4 bases, with 17 bases remaining between them. CDR3: CASSIPTGPLGTEAFF. The CDR3, as DNA: TGTGCCAGTAGTATACCAACAGGGCCCCTCGGCACTGAAGCTTTCTTT.

The chain recombines TRBV20-1 with TRBJ1-1; D gene uncertain. The V end was cut by 0 bases, the J end by 1 base, with 6 bases between. This CDR3 is built from 13 residues. The V gene's germline CDR1 is DFQATT and CDR2 SNEGSKA (reference sequence). This CDR3 reads CSARDITNTEAFF. In nucleotides, the CDR3 is TGCAGTGCTAGAGATATAACGAACACTGAAGCTTTCTTT.

Many counts were recorded for this clonotype. V gene TRBV7-2 combines with J gene TRBJ1-2; TRBD1 aligns across 10 bases. Germline V gene lookup returns CDR1 SGHTA and CDR2 FQGNSA. Trimming took 5 bases from V and 7 from J; bases not matched to a gene: 13. This CDR3 is 16 amino acids long. CDR3 loop: CASSIKTGGSVAGYTF. In nucleotides, the CDR3 is TGTGCCAGCAGCATAAAGACAGGGGGCAGTGTAGCTGGCTACACCTTC.

This clonotype has a handful of counts. In DNA form, the CDR3 reads TGTGCCAGCAGCTTAACCGGGACAGCCACCGGGGAGCTGTTTTTT. Translation: CASSLTGTATGELFF. V is TRBV7-3 and J is TRBJ2-2; 7 bases fit TRBD1. The CDR3 consists of 15 residues. Germline trimming cut 0 bases from V and 4 bases from J; bases unmatched to any gene: 2. Germline V gene sequence: CDR1 SGHTA, CDR2 FQGTGA.

This clonotype has a single count. The J gene is TRBJ1-1, the V gene TRBV6-5; no firm D call. The CDR3 is 16 amino acids. V was shortened by 4 bases and J by 0 bases, with 15 bases between the two germline ends. Germline CDR1 and CDR2: MNHEY and SVGAGI. DNA of the CDR3: TGTGCCAGCAGTTCCCGATTACAGCTCATGAACACTGAAGCTTTCTTT. This sequence encodes CASSSRLQLMNTEAFF.

This clonotype was detected only a few times. The chain combines TRBV7-6 with TRBJ1-4; 8 bases match TRBD1. The CDR3 runs 15 residues. From germline, CDR1 is SGHVS and CDR2 FNYEAQ. J gave up 8 bases and V 5 bases, and 10 bases lay outside the gene matches. The CDR3 region has the DNA TGTGCCAGCAGCCCCAGGACAGGGACAAGGGAAAAACTGTTTTTT. This sequence encodes CASSPRTGTREKLFF.

V is TRBV4-2 and J is TRBJ2-6; 11 bases agree with TRBD1. The V and J ends lost 2 bases and 2 bases, in that order; junction bases with no gene match: 5. Germline loops: CDR1 LGHNA, CDR2 YNFKEQ. The CDR3 sequence is 18 residues long. The CDR3: CASSQHGQGATGANVLTF. CDR3 coding DNA: TGTGCCAGCAGCCAACACGGACAGGGGGCGACTGGGGCCAACGTCCTGACTTTC.

The chain combines TRBV5-1 with TRBJ2-3; no clear D. V was shortened by 0 bases and J by 0 bases, with 11 bases between the two germline ends. The CDR3 sequence is 16 residues long. Per germline, CDR1 SGHRS and CDR2 YFSETQ. The CDR3 region has the DNA TGCGCCAGCAGCTTGGCTAACCCTGGCAGCACAGATACGCAGTATTTT. Translation gives CASSLANPGSTDTQYF.

The chain couples TRBV28 to TRBJ2-2, with TRBD2 matching over 10 bases. From germline, CDR1 is MDHEN and CDR2 SYDVKM. CDR3 length: 19 residues. V dropped 4 bases and J dropped 0; count of bases not matched to a gene: 11. The CDR3 DNA reads as TGTGCCAGCAGTTACCCTTCCGGACTAGCGGAGACGAACACCGGGGAGCTGTTTTTT. Residues: CASSYPSGLAETNTGELFF.